A selection of T cell receptor beta chains follows, all from one sample in a study of T cell responses to AZD1222 COVID-19 vaccine. The repertoire was sequenced with immunoSEQ multiplex PCR; TCRdb's copy has only in-frame clones and lacks some. The sample has about 110,000 clones, 81% seen once. Material: peripheral blood, obtained on day 0 of AZD1222 vaccination. The source of these receptors is an adult in good health. Each CDR3 is given with its conserved first and last residue. Each record gives: V gene, D gene, clone size, J gene, CDR3 protein, CDR3 DNA. A D gene is named only where the DNA matches it firmly. Rows give clone size only sometimes, using once, few, many, or a class for an expanded clone.

>TRBV7-2|TRBD2|-|TRBJ2-5
CASSSRTSGGALGETQYF
TGTGCCAGCAGCTCCCGGACTAGCGGGGGGGCCTTGGGGGAGACCCAGTACTTC
>TRBV4-1|TRBD1|-|TRBJ1-2
CASSRDTGAGGNYGYTF
TGCGCCAGCAGCCGGGATACAGGGGCCGGCGGAAACTATGGCTACACCTTC
>TRBV28|-|once|TRBJ2-7
CASRQSGGLGLGGEQYF
TGTGCCAGCCGCCAATCGGGTGGGCTCGGACTTGGGGGCGAGCAGTACTTC
>TRBV27|-|-|TRBJ1-1
CASSPGTLGTEAFF
TGTGCCAGCAGTCCGGGGACGCTCGGAACTGAAGCTTTCTTT
>TRBV6-2/TRBV6-3|-|-|TRBJ1-5
CASSSSQGYNQPQHF
TGTGCCAGCAGTTCGAGTCAGGGGTACAATCAGCCCCAGCATTTT
>TRBV7-2|TRBD2|-|TRBJ2-7
CASSLAVAGGQREQYF
TGTGCCAGCAGCTTAGCTGTAGCGGGGGGGCAACGCGAGCAGTACTTC
>TRBV5-5|TRBD1|-|TRBJ2-7
CASRRTGGNYEQYF
TGTGCCAGCAGACGGACAGGGGGCAACTACGAGCAGTACTTC
>TRBV7-9|TRBD1|-|TRBJ2-7
CASSSTMGQVYEQYF
TGTGCCAGCAGCTCAACAATGGGACAGGTCTACGAGCAGTACTTC
>TRBV11-2|TRBD1|few|TRBJ2-1
CASSRTGGRNEQFF
TGTGCCAGCAGCCGGACAGGGGGTAGGAATGAGCAGTTCTTC
>TRBV11-2|-|few|TRBJ1-4
CASSLGQSNEKLFF
TGTGCCAGCAGCTTAGGCCAGAGTAATGAAAAACTGTTTTTT
>TRBV27|TRBD2|-|TRBJ2-7
CASSLVSGAVFDSSYEQYF
TGTGCCAGCAGTTTAGTCAGCGGGGCGGTTTTTGATTCCTCCTACGAGCAGTACTTC
>TRBV3-1/TRBV3-2|-|once|TRBJ1-1
CASSLGRTEAFF
TGTGCCAGCAGCCTTGGGAGGACTGAAGCTTTCTTT
>TRBV15|-|-|TRBJ1-4
CATSNEITKDLFF
TGTGCCACCAGCAATGAGATAACGAAGGATCTGTTTTTT
>TRBV9|TRBD2|-|TRBJ2-2
CASSVVSGGTGELFF
TGTGCCAGCAGCGTAGTTAGCGGGGGGACCGGGGAGCTGTTTTTT
>TRBV18|TRBD1|-|TRBJ1-5
CASSSGTGGGQPQHF
TGTGCCAGCTCAAGCGGGACAGGGGGCGGACAGCCCCAGCATTTT
>TRBV5-1|-|-|TRBJ1-2
CASSLWFGGRNGYTF
TGCGCCAGCAGCTTATGGTTCGGGGGAAGGAATGGCTACACCTTC
>TRBV5-1|-|few|TRBJ1-6
CASSLSGDNSPLHF
TGCGCCAGCAGCTTGTCAGGGGATAATTCACCCCTCCACTTT
>TRBV30|-|few|TRBJ1-3
CAWSVWRTSGNTIYF
TGTGCCTGGAGTGTATGGCGGACATCTGGAAACACCATATATTTT
>TRBV30|-|-|TRBJ2-3
CAWTTDSGDTQYF
TGTGCCTGGACCACGGACAGTGGCGATACGCAGTATTTT
>TRBV24-1|-|-|TRBJ1-5
CATSDLGELNQPQHF
TGTGCCACCAGTGATTTGGGGGAGCTCAATCAGCCCCAGCATTTT
>TRBV28|TRBD1|-|TRBJ2-3
CASRTGKDFTDTQYF
TGTGCCAGCAGGACAGGGAAGGATTTCACAGATACGCAGTATTTT
>TRBV29-1|TRBD1|once|TRBJ1-3
CSVAQGAGNTIYF
TGCAGCGTTGCACAGGGGGCCGGAAACACCATATATTTT
>TRBV28|-|-|TRBJ1-6
CASSLIRVNSPLHF
TGTGCCAGCAGTTTAATCAGGGTTAATTCACCCCTCCACTTT
>TRBV7-8|-|-|TRBJ1-5
CASSLADSNQPQHF
TGTGCCAGCAGCTTAGCCGATAGCAATCAGCCCCAGCATTTT
>TRBV7-2|-|-|TRBJ1-4
CASSLRSNEKLFF
TGTGCCAGCAGCTTACGGTCCAATGAAAAACTGTTTTTT
>TRBV5-1|TRBD1|-|TRBJ2-5
CASSPGQAQETQYF
TGCGCCAGCAGCCCGGGACAGGCCCAAGAGACCCAGTACTTC
>TRBV30|-|-|TRBJ1-5
CAWKSGNQPQHF
TGTGCCTGGAAGTCAGGCAATCAGCCCCAGCATTTT
>TRBV3-1/TRBV3-2|-|-|TRBJ1-3
CASSQDRFSLLSGNTIYF
TGTGCCAGCAGCCAAGATCGTTTCAGCTTGTTATCTGGAAACACCATATATTTT
>TRBV3-1/TRBV3-2|TRBD1|-|TRBJ1-5
CASSQGLRTGGIGNQPQHF
TGTGCCAGCAGCCAAGGCTTAAGGACAGGGGGCATTGGCAATCAGCCCCAGCATTTT
>TRBV15|TRBD2|-|TRBJ2-7
CATSRGGGSYEQYF
TGTGCCACCAGCAGAGGCGGGGGATCCTACGAGCAGTACTTC
>TRBV24-1|-|-|TRBJ1-4
CATSDNGEGREEKLFF
TGTGCCACCAGTGACAACGGGGAGGGACGCGAAGAAAAACTGTTTTTT
>TRBV6-5|TRBD1|-|TRBJ2-7
CASSLGTGGLYEQYF
TGTGCCAGCAGCCTTGGGACAGGGGGACTCTACGAGCAGTACTTC
>TRBV18|-|-|TRBJ1-1
CASSLGHPWANTEAFF
TGTGCCAGCTCACTCGGACACCCCTGGGCGAACACTGAAGCTTTCTTT
>TRBV7-4|-|few|TRBJ1-5
CASSLKQGKGNQPQHF
TGTGCCAGCAGCTTAAAGCAGGGGAAGGGCAATCAGCCCCAGCATTTT
>TRBV11-3|-|-|TRBJ1-1
CASSPSGTNTEAFF
TGTGCCAGCAGCCCGTCGGGCACGAACACTGAAGCTTTCTTT
>TRBV28|TRBD1|-|TRBJ2-7
CASSGTGINEQYF
TGTGCCAGCTCCGGGACAGGGATCAACGAGCAGTACTTC
>TRBV11-2|-|once|TRBJ2-7
CATRSVNEQYF
TGTGCCACCAGGTCCGTCAACGAGCAGTACTTC
>TRBV7-2|-|-|TRBJ1-2
CASSPEGIYGYTF
TGTGCCAGCAGCCCCGAAGGGATCTATGGCTACACCTTC
>TRBV5-8|-|-|TRBJ1-2
CASSLGYGYTF
TGTGCCAGCAGCTTGGGTTATGGCTACACCTTC
>TRBV6-1|-|-|TRBJ1-6
CASSEFLVGNSPLHF
TGTGCCAGCAGTGAATTTCTGGTGGGGAATTCACCCCTCCACTTT
>TRBV2|TRBD1|-|TRBJ1-2
CASSRGDRVYGYTF
TGTGCCAGCAGTCGGGGAGACAGGGTTTATGGCTACACCTTC
>TRBV6-5|TRBD2|-|TRBJ2-7
CASRTPGTSHYEQYF
TGTGCCAGCAGAACTCCCGGGACTAGCCATTACGAGCAGTACTTC
>TRBV9|TRBD1|-|TRBJ1-5
CASSLTGTADQPQHF
TGTGCCAGCAGCTTAACCGGGACAGCAGATCAGCCCCAGCATTTT
>TRBV7-9|TRBD1|-|TRBJ1-4
CASSRAGTGDEKLFF
TGTGCCAGCAGCCGCGCCGGGACAGGGGACGAAAAACTGTTTTTT
>TRBV30|TRBD1|-|TRBJ1-1
CAWAPGQGFYTEAFF
TGTGCCTGGGCCCCGGGACAGGGATTTTACACTGAAGCTTTCTTT
>TRBV4-1|TRBD2|-|TRBJ2-1
CASSQRASTSGSYNEQFF
TGCGCCAGCAGCCAGAGGGCCTCAACTAGCGGGAGCTACAATGAGCAGTTCTTC
>TRBV27|TRBD2|-|TRBJ2-3
CASRPRLAGTDTQYF
TGTGCCAGCAGGCCGAGACTAGCGGGCACAGATACGCAGTATTTT
>TRBV5-4|-|once|TRBJ2-6
CASRPSSGANVLTF
TGTGCCAGCAGACCAAGCTCTGGGGCCAACGTCCTGACTTTC
>TRBV2|TRBD1|-|TRBJ1-2
CASKRQGINYGYTF
TGTGCCAGTAAGCGACAGGGTATAAACTATGGCTACACCTTC
>TRBV7-2|-|-|TRBJ1-1
CASSFRGGNTEAFF
TGTGCCAGCAGCTTCAGGGGCGGGAACACTGAAGCTTTCTTT
>TRBV7-2|-|-|TRBJ1-2
CASSLTGKGGYTF
TGTGCCAGCAGCTTAACAGGGAAGGGCGGCTACACCTTC
>TRBV27|-|-|TRBJ2-1
CASSSQGSYNEQFF
TGTGCCAGCAGTTCCCAGGGGTCCTACAATGAGCAGTTCTTC